This T cell receptor beta chain originates from a study of cytomegalovirus exposure and HLA in healthy donors. The PCR used 60 Vbeta and 13 Jbeta primers. Method: immunoSEQ multiplex PCR; TCRdb's copy keeps in-frame clones and lacks some. This table holds about 120,000 clones, 75% found once. The CDR3 spans 13 residues. Trimming took off 3 bases at V and 8 bases at J, with 13 bases between the two ends. Germline loops: CDR1 SGHTA, CDR2 FQGNSA. The TCR comes from a woman between 18 and 30 years old in good health and CMV-seronegative. This rearrangement joins TRBV7-2 to TRBJ1-2, with no clear D. The sequenced material came from PBMCs. CDR3 residues: CASSFSPEKGYTF. The CDR3 DNA follows: TGTGCCAGCAGCTTCTCGCCGGAGAAAGGCTACACCTTC.